These T cell receptor beta chains were read from a single sample in a study of human T cells and chemical hapten exposure. MiXCR, run by TCRdb on the RACE reads, gives a single entry per CDR3 protein. The sample has 300,000 to 400,000 distinct CDR3 sequences, 6% to 8.5% seen once. Here the sequenced sample was whole blood, taken in connection with sensitization to the hapten diphenylcyclopropenone (DPC). These receptors were obtained from a woman in her late teens or twenties with alopecia areata. Some clones in this sample may be carry-over from other donors' samples. Both conserved end residues are part of each CDR3. The order of the fields is V gene, J gene, D gene, clone size, CDR3 DNA, CDR3 protein. The D gene is left open where the match is weak. A row's size may be missing; if present it is once, few, many or a size class.

TRBV7-6	TRBJ2-2	TRBD2	many	TGTGCCAGCAGACCGGGACTAGCGGTTAACACCGGGGAGCTGTTTTTT	CASRPGLAVNTGELFF
TRBV6-5	TRBJ2-3	.	.	TGTGCCAGCAGTTATGGGGCCCAACCCACAGATACGCAGTATTTT	CASSYGAQPTDTQYF
TRBV5-4	TRBJ2-3	.	.	TGTGCCAGCAGCTTGGAATTAGGCTCCTTCACAGATACGCAGTATTTT	CASSLELGSFTDTQYF
TRBV28	TRBJ2-1	.	many	TGTGCCAGCAGTTACCCGGACCGAGACAATGAGCAGTTCTTC	CASSYPDRDNEQFF
TRBV25-1	TRBJ2-7	.	.	TGTGCCAGAAGTGGAAACAGGGTGGCGCAGTACTTC	CARSGNRVAQYF
TRBV6-1	TRBJ1-1	.	many	TGTGCCAGCATAAGGGATTTGGACACTGAAGCTTTCTTT	CASIRDLDTEAFF
TRBV6-2/TRBV6-3	TRBJ1-5	TRBD1	few	TGTGCCAGCAGTTACCTCAGGACAGGGAATCAGCCCCAGCATTTT	CASSYLRTGNQPQHF
TRBV6-6	TRBJ2-3	.	.	TGTGCCAGCGGGGGTAGCACAGATACGCAGTATTTT	CASGGSTDTQYF
TRBV11-1	TRBJ2-2	.	few	TGTGCCAGCAGCCCCGAGGGGCCGAACACCGGGGAGCTGTTTTTT	CASSPEGPNTGELFF
TRBV2	TRBJ2-3	.	many	TGTGCCAGCACTCTCCAGACAGGAGACACAGATACGCAGTATTTT	CASTLQTGDTDTQYF
TRBV7-2	TRBJ2-3	.	many	TGTGCCAGCAGCTTGGGCGGAAGTGGTCGCACAGATACGCAGTATTTT	CASSLGGSGRTDTQYF
TRBV7-2	TRBJ1-6	.	.	TGTGCCAGCAGCTTTTTGGGTCTTAATTCACCCCTCCACTTT	CASSFLGLNSPLHF
TRBV13	TRBJ1-2	.	.	TGTGCCAGCAGCTTAGGTGAGGAAGTTGGCTACACCTTC	CASSLGEEVGYTF
TRBV12-3/TRBV12-4	TRBJ1-3	.	many	TGTGCCAGCAGTTGGGCCGACTCTGGAAACACCATATATTTT	CASSWADSGNTIYF
TRBV7-2	TRBJ2-7	.	.	TGTGCCAGCAGCTCCGGTCCCTTGGACGAGCAGTACTTC	CASSSGPLDEQYF
TRBV25-1	TRBJ2-7	.	many	TGTGCCAGCAGTGATCGCGAGCAGTACTTC	CASSDREQYF
TRBV27	TRBJ2-7	.	few	TGTGCCAGCCCCGTTCTGACAGCCCTGCTCGGGGATGGTTCTGGGCAGTACTTC	CASPVLTALLGDGSGQYF
TRBV4-3	TRBJ1-3	.	few	TGCGCCAGCAGCCAAGAAGGGTTTGGAAACACCATATATTTT	CASSQEGFGNTIYF
TRBV3-1	TRBJ2-5	.	.	TGTGCCAGCAGCCAAGTATATTTGGGGGGGCGAGAGACCCAGTACTTC	CASSQVYLGGRETQYF
TRBV7-9	TRBJ1-5	.	few	TGTGCCAGCTCACATGACGGTGTTCAGCCCCAGCATTTT	CASSHDGVQPQHF
TRBV5-1	TRBJ2-3	.	many	TGCGCCAGCAGCTTCTCGTGGTCTAGCACAGATACGCAGTATTTT	CASSFSWSSTDTQYF
TRBV5-1	TRBJ2-7	TRBD1	.	TGCGCCAGCAGCCCGTACTACTGGGACAGGGGGCTCCAACCCTACGAGCAGTACTTC	CASSPYYWDRGLQPYEQYF
TRBV4-2	TRBJ1-1	TRBD1	.	TGTGCCAGCAGCCAATCAGACAGGGAAGGTTCTGAAGCTTTCTTT	CASSQSDREGSEAFF
TRBV24-1	TRBJ1-5	.	few	TGTGCCACCAGTGATTCCAGGGAGTTTGGCAATCAGCCCCAGCATTTT	CATSDSREFGNQPQHF
TRBV12-3/TRBV12-4	TRBJ1-1	TRBD1	.	TGTGCCAGCAGGGCAGCGACAGGGAATCAGGGCACTGAAGCTTTCTTT	CASRAATGNQGTEAFF
TRBV7-3	TRBJ2-1	TRBD2	few	TGTGCCAGCAGCTTTTCAAGCGGGAGCTCCTACAATGAGCAGTTCTTC	CASSFSSGSSYNEQFF
TRBV29-1	TRBJ1-1	TRBD1	few	TGCAGCGTTAGGGACAGTCTGACTCCGAACACTGAAGCTTTCTTT	CSVRDSLTPNTEAFF
TRBV27	TRBJ2-7	TRBD2	few	TGTGCCAGCAGTTTAAGCCTAGCGGCCATTTACGAGCAGTACTTC	CASSLSLAAIYEQYF
TRBV7-9	TRBJ1-1	.	.	TGTGCCAGCAGCTTACGCGGGGGTATGAACACTGAAGCTTTCTTT	CASSLRGGMNTEAFF
TRBV7-2	TRBJ2-5	.	few	TGTGCCAGCAGCTTAATGGTCCAAGAGACCCAGTACTTC	CASSLMVQETQYF
TRBV4-2	TRBJ2-7	TRBD1	few	TGTGCCAGCAGCCAAAGGGGACAGGGCAACGAGCAGTACTTC	CASSQRGQGNEQYF
TRBV28	TRBJ2-7	.	many	TGTGCCAGCAGTTATTTAATATGGGACACTTACTACGAGCAGTACTTC	CASSYLIWDTYYEQYF
TRBV20-1	TRBJ1-5	.	few	TGCAGTGCTAAGAGTGGGTACACCGATCAGCCCCAGCATTTT	CSAKSGYTDQPQHF
TRBV28	TRBJ2-1	TRBD2	.	TGTGCCAGCAGTCTTTCGGCTAGCGGACGTTACAATGAGCAGTTCTTC	CASSLSASGRYNEQFF
TRBV6-5	TRBJ1-4	TRBD1	many	TGTGCCAGCGGGACAGGGGGTTTTTCGTTGGAAAAACTGTTTTTT	CASGTGGFSLEKLFF
TRBV4-2	TRBJ1-3	.	.	TGTGCCAGCAGCCAAGATGGGACGGGGAGCTCTGGAAACACCATATATTTT	CASSQDGTGSSGNTIYF
TRBV7-8	TRBJ2-3	.	few	TGTGCCAGCAGCTTACGCGGACTCCGCGGGACCCATACGCAGTATTTT	CASSLRGLRGTHTQYF
TRBV9	TRBJ2-7	.	many	TGTGCCAGCAGCCCCACAGGTGACCTCTTGGCCCTCTACGAGCAGTACTTC	CASSPTGDLLALYEQYF
TRBV7-9	TRBJ2-1	.	few	TGTGCCAGCAGCTTATTTGACAGCTCCTACAATGAGCAGTTCTTC	CASSLFDSSYNEQFF
TRBV4-3	TRBJ1-2	.	few	TGCGCCAGCAGCCAGGATAACAGGGACTACTATGGCTACACCTTC	CASSQDNRDYYGYTF
TRBV6-5	TRBJ1-1	TRBD1	few	TGTGCCAGCAGACCAGGGGGAGTCAACACTGAAGCTTTCTTT	CASRPGGVNTEAFF
TRBV12-3/TRBV12-4	TRBJ1-5	.	many	TGTGCCAGCAGCTTAGGTTTAGATCAGCCCCAGCATTTT	CASSLGLDQPQHF
TRBV25-1	TRBJ2-3	.	few	TGTGCCAGCAGTGACGCCGGGGATCACACAGATACGCAGTATTTT	CASSDAGDHTDTQYF
TRBV7-9	TRBJ2-3	TRBD2	few	TGTGCCAGCAGCCCACTAGCGGGGGGGCCAGATACGCAGTATTTT	CASSPLAGGPDTQYF
TRBV7-8	TRBJ1-2	TRBD1	.	TGTGCCAGCAGCTTAGCGGGACAGGGGACGGGCTACACCTTC	CASSLAGQGTGYTF
TRBV29-1	TRBJ2-1	TRBD1	many	TGCAGCTCGGGACAGGGGGGGTCTGGTGAGCAGTTCTTC	CSSGQGGSGEQFF
TRBV5-6	TRBJ2-3	TRBD1	many	TGTGCCAGCAGACAACAGGGGGCCCCACCAGATACGCAGTATTTT	CASRQQGAPPDTQYF
TRBV7-6	TRBJ2-3	.	few	TGTGCCAGCAGCTTAGCCGGACAGCCCCCCACAGATACGCAGTATTTT	CASSLAGQPPTDTQYF
TRBV29-1	TRBJ2-7	TRBD1	few	TGCAGCGTTGAGGTTGGCAGGGGGCTAGACTACGAGCAGTACTTC	CSVEVGRGLDYEQYF
TRBV7-9	TRBJ1-5	.	many	TGTGCCTTCCCCATTCGCAATCAGCCCCAGCATTTT	CAFPIRNQPQHF
TRBV6-4	TRBJ1-5	.	many	TGTGCCAGCAGTGACGGAGGGGACATAACCAGGGCAGGGCCCCAGCATTTT	CASSDGGDITRAGPQHF
TRBV12-3/TRBV12-4	TRBJ2-7	.	.	TGTGCCAGCAGTATGACATGGGAGCAGTACTTC	CASSMTWEQYF
TRBV20-1	TRBJ1-6	.	many	TGCAGTGCTAGAGATTTGTCTGAAAATTCACCCCTCCACTTT	CSARDLSENSPLHF
TRBV9	TRBJ1-3	.	few	TGTGCCAGCAGCCCCGAGCCCTTCTCTGGAAACACCATATATTTT	CASSPEPFSGNTIYF